This TCR beta chain originates from a study of blood T cell repertoires in COVID-19. The ends were cut back, 5 bases at V and 0 bases at J, with 13 bases in the middle. CDR1 is SGHRS and CDR2 is YFSETQ in the germline V gene. There are 15 residues in the CDR3. In the study's own analysis: Reference gene primers were amplified, and this amplification served to estimate nucleated cell counts. Sequenced by immunoSEQ multiplex PCR; TCRdb stores in-frame clones only, minus some. V and J calls and clone size follow that table, whereas D and trimming were derived from the DNA. Of around 260,000 clones listed, approximately 81% were seen once; the top ten hold less than 5%.

The source of this sequence is a man aged 55 to 70 with acute or convalescent COVID-19. The sequenced material came from peripheral blood. The chain joins TRBV5-1 to TRBJ2-3; D remains unclear. The CDR3 spells CASRIVGSSTDTQYF. The CDR3 coding sequence is TGCGCCAGCAGGATTGTCGGTTCTAGCACAGATACGCAGTATTTT.